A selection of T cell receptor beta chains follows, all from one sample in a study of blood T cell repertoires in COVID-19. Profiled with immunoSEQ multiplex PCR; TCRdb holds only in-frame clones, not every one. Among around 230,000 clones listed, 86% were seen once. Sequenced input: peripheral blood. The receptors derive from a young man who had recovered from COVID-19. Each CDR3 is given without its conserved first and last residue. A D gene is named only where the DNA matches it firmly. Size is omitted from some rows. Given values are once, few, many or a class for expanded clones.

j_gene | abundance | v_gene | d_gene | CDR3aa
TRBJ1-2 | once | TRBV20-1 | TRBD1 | SASSDRAGGYT
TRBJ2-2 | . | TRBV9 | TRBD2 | ASSVGLAGGNTGELF
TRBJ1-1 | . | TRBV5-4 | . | ASSLGRGTANTEAF
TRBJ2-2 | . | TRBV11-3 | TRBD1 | ASSLGLAGGHGELF
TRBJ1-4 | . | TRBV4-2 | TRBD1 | ASSQDRGSEKLF
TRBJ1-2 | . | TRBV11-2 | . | ASSFPRTYYGYT
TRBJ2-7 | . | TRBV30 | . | AWSVSGLEQY
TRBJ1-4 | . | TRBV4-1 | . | ASSQDVAVMNKLF
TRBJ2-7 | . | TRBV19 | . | ASSIDLAFLFGSGPPPSYEQY
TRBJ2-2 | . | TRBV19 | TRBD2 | ASSSIPGLNTGELF
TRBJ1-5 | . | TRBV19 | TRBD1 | ASTLRSGTGGDQPQH
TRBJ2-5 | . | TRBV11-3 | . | ASRQQGQETQY
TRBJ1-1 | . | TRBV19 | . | ASSTWGGTEAF
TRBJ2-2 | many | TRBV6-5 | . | ASRRLGYGGELF
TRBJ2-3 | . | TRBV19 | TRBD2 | ASRRAGEGDTQY
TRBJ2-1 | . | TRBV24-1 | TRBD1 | ATSDSGQGGEQF
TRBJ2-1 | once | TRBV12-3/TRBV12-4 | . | ASSFGRVQF
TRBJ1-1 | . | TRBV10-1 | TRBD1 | ASSSTGVNTEAF
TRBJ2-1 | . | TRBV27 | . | ASSSGILSYNEQF
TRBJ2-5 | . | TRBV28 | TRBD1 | ASSGHGRGLETQY
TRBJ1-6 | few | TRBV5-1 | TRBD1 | ASTPGTGTSPLH
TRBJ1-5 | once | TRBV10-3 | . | AISEGQSNQPQH
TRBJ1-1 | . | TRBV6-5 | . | ASSVLYGNTEAF
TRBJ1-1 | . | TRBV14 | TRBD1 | ASRATGANTEAF
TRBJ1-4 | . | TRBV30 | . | AWSVLREKLF
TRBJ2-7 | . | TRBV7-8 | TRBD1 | ASSLVTGGTEQY
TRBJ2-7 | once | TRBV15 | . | ATSAGMSYEQY
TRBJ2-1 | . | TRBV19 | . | ASSIDGPVNEQF
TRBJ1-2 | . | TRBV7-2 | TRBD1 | ASSLVGQVRGYT
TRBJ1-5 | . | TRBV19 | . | ASSIIPSHQPQH
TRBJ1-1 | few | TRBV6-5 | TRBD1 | ASSFDRGEVAF
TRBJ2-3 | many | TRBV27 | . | ASSLWGSGVTSTDTQY
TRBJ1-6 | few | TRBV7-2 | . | ASSLVHSNSPLH
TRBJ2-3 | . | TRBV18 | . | ASSPGLLTDTQY
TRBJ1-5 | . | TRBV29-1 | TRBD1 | SVGTGGNQPQH
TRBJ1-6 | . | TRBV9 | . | ASSPRGGQDNSPLH
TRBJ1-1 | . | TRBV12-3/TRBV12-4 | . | ASSFSGNTEAF
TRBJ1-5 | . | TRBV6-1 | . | ASSEAVGVTGLGPQH
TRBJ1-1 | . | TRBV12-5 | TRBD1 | ASGRGQGEAF
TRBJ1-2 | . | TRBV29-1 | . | SVAGSTTGHLMYGYT
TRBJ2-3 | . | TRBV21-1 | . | ASSPRPGGRDTQY
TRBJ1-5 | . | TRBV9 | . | ASSDQTTGNQPQH
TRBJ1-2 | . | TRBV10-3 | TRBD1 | AIRPGTGIGSNYGYT
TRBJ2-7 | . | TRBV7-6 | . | ASSLGPGSQTPYEQY
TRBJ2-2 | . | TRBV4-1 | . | ASSQSVGTGELF
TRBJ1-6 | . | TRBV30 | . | AWKNGYNSPLH
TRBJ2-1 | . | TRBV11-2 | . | ASSQGLYNEQF
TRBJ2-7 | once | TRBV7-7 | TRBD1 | ASSLRDRGTDEQY
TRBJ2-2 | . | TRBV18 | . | ASSPVQTNTGELF
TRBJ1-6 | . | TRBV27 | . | ASSLGPQGSPLH
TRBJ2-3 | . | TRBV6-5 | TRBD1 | ASSYSPDRGGSTQY
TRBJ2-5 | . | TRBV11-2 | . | ASSLAYRGTQY
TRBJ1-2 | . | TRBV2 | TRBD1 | ASTRTGIPYGYT